This T cell receptor beta chain was sequenced for a study of CD8 T cells in Susac syndrome. With 0 bases clipped from V and 3 bases from J, the junction kept 3 bases outside the gene matches. Germline assignment: CDR1 SEHNR and CDR2 FQNEAQ (reference sequence). The CDR3 is 15 amino acids. RNA, at roughly 0.45 to 1 ug, was reverse transcribed with random hexamers. Amplification of TCR beta CDR3 used immunoSEQ multiplex PCR across 54 Vbeta and 13 Jbeta. TCRdb passed the immunoSEQ multiplex PCR reads through MiXCR, listing each CDR3 protein once. The sample yields approximately 100,000 distinct CDR3 sequences, around 90% seen once. From blood CD8+ and CD4+ T cells, TCR beta sequences were generated.

This TCR came from a human donor in good health. Sequenced input: CD4+ T cells from PBMCs. The rearrangement links TRBV7-9 to TRBJ1-1; 8 bases map to TRBD1. This CDR3 is CASSLARGRDTEAFF. The CDR3, as DNA: TGTGCCAGCAGCTTAGCCAGGGGGCGTGACACTGAAGCTTTCTTT.